These 26 T cell receptor beta chains originate from one sample sequenced in a study of blood T cell repertoires in COVID-19. Clones were sequenced by immunoSEQ multiplex PCR, and TCRdb holds only the in-frame ones, with some missing. The sample carries 430,000 or so clones, 80% to 90% recorded once. Sequencing was done on a sample of peripheral blood. The receptor source for this set is a man younger than 30 with COVID-19, enrolled during active disease.

The table lists this clone with a count of one. V usage is TRBV5-1 and J usage is TRBJ2-1; 9 bases match TRBD2. The V and J ends lost 4 bases and 7 bases, in that order; junction bases with no gene match: 6. Per the germline V gene, CDR1 is SGHRS and CDR2 is YFSETQ. The CDR3 is made up of 14 amino acids. The CDR3 nucleotides are TGCGCCAGCAGCACGGGACTAGCTACTAATGAGCAGTTCTTC. Its translation: CASSTGLATNEQFF. Full variable domain (outside the CDR3, taken from reference TRBV5-1 and TRBJ2-1): KAGVTQTPRYLIKTRGQQVTLSCSPISGHRSVSWYQQTPGQGLQFLFEYFSETQRNKGNFPGRFSGRQFSNSRSEMNVSTLELGDSALYLCASSTGLATNEQFFGPGTRLTVL.

This chain connects TRBV21-1 to TRBJ2-5; the table assigns TRBD2, which was not confirmed against the DNA. TRBV21-1 is a pseudogene segment. CDR3 length equals 17 residues. CDR3 sequence: CASSKEAPGPGERTQYF. The DNA for the CDR3 is TGTGCCAGCAGCAAAGAGGCCCCGGGACCGGGGGAACGGACCCAGTACTTC.

This clone appeared a few times. The chain carries TRBV19 and TRBJ2-7; 13 bases match TRBD2. The V segment lost 6 bases and the J segment 0 bases; nucleotides outside the gene matches: 8. Germline-derived CDR1 and CDR2 are LNHDA and SQIVND (reference sequence). The CDR3 extends over 17 amino acids. CDR3 amino acids: CASSLTSGGHNSYEQYF. The DNA of the CDR3 is TGTGCCAGTAGCCTGACTAGCGGGGGGCACAACTCCTACGAGCAGTACTTC.

V usage is TRBV5-5 and J usage is TRBJ1-4; TRBD1 is a possible D gene (6 bases). Germline loops: CDR1 SGHKS, CDR2 YYEKEE (reference sequence). The CDR3 is 14 amino acids. Trimming removed 2 bases at V and 7 bases at J, with 12 bases between. The CDR3 loop reads CASSLGGFGEKLFF. The CDR3 bases are TGTGCCAGCAGCTTAGGGGGTTTTGGTGAAAAACTGTTTTTT.

The chain carries TRBV3-1 (or the pseudogene TRBV3-2) and TRBJ2-4; 12 bases fit TRBD2. The CDR3 loop spans 18 amino acids. Germline CDR1 and CDR2: LGHDT and YNNKEL (reference sequence). Trimming took 1 base from V and 0 from J; bases not matched to a gene: 4. This chain's CDR3 is CASSQGPSGGVAKNIQYF. Written as DNA, the CDR3 is TGTGCCAGCAGCCAAGGACCTAGCGGGGGGGTAGCCAAAAACATTCAGTACTTC.

The chain uses TRBV7-2 and TRBJ2-3, with 10 bases matching TRBD1. CDR1 and CDR2 (germline): SGHTA, FQGNSA. The length of the CDR3 is 15 residues. V gave up 3 bases and J gave up 11 bases; unmatched junction bases: 11. DNA for the CDR3: TGTGCCAGCAGCTTGATTAGGACAGGGGGGCGTTTGCAGTATTTT. This sequence encodes CASSLIRTGGRLQYF.

This rearrangement joins TRBV15 to TRBJ2-2; D is possibly TRBD1 (5 bases). CDR1 is LNHNV and CDR2 is YYDKDF in the germline V gene (reference sequence). The CDR3 totals 16 residues. The V end lost 5 bases, the J end lost 4 bases, and 17 bases lay between the germline ends. In nucleotides, the CDR3 is TGTGCCACCAGCGCGCACCTTGGGGCGAGCACCGGGGAGCTGTTTTTT. It codes for CATSAHLGASTGELFF.

The J gene is TRBJ1-1, the V gene TRBV6-5, with a weak D call TRBD1 (6 bases). The CDR3 has 11 residues. V was pared by 7 bases and J by 9 bases, with 12 bases between. Germline lookup yields CDR1 MNHEY and CDR2 SVGAGI. The CDR3 reads CASTLQGKAFF. Here the CDR3 DNA reads TGTGCCAGCACTCTCCAGGGGAAAGCTTTCTTT.

The rearrangement uses TRBV6-5 and TRBJ1-5, with 10 nucleotides matching TRBD1. J lost 6 bases, V lost 10 bases, and 12 bases had no gene match. This CDR3 comprises 15 residues. Germline values: CDR1 MNHEY, CDR2 SVGAGI. The CDR3 spells CATAPGGTGVQPQHF. The CDR3 bases are TGTGCCACCGCCCCCGGTGGGACAGGGGTTCAGCCCCAGCATTTT.

This clone came up once. The chain employs TRBV9 and TRBJ2-5; 7 bases are a match to TRBD2. Per the germline V gene, CDR1 is SGDLS and CDR2 is YYNGEE. Trimming took 0 bases from V and 2 from J; bases not matched to a gene: 10. The CDR3 loop spans 17 amino acids. The CDR3 nucleotides read TGTGCCAGCAGCGTAGGTTCGCTAGCGGTTTCTCAAGAGACCCAGTACTTC. It specifies CASSVGSLAVSQETQYF.

This chain connects TRBV2 to TRBJ2-3; TRBD2 matches at 8 bases. The germline CDR1 and CDR2 sequences are SNHLY and FYNNEI. The ends lost 6 bases at V and 3 bases at J; junction bases unmatched: 2. The CDR3 covers 13 residues. For the CDR3, the DNA is TGTGCCAGCAGCCGACTAGCGACAGATACGCAGTATTTT. Translation gives CASSRLATDTQYF.

Regarding this clone: Germline is not matched at one junction end, which may reflect a read error. The V gene is TRBV7-8, the J gene TRBJ2-2, with 10 bases fitting TRBD2. This CDR3 region has 18 residues. CDR1 and CDR2 from the germline V gene are SGHVS and FQNEAQ. For the CDR3, the DNA is TGTGCCAGCAGCCAAGCGGGGGGGAGAGTTGCGAACACCGAGGAGCTGTTTTTT. Protein product: CASSQAGGRVANTEELFF.

This chain uses TRBV5-1 with TRBJ2-7; 10 bases map to TRBD2. The CDR3 has 14 amino acids. Germline V lookup: CDR1 SGHRS, CDR2 YFSETQ. Losses at the gene ends were 4 bases for V and 3 bases for J; bases not matched to a gene: 4. For the CDR3, the DNA is TGCGCCAGCAGCCCGGGACTAGCGAGCTACGAGCAGTACTTC. Translating gives CASSPGLASYEQYF. Looking up the rest from reference TRBV5-1 and TRBJ2-7 gives the full variable domain: KAGVTQTPRYLIKTRGQQVTLSCSPISGHRSVSWYQQTPGQGLQFLFEYFSETQRNKGNFPGRFSGRQFSNSRSEMNVSTLELGDSALYLCASSPGLASYEQYFGPGTRLTVT.

The chain has TRBV5-6 and TRBJ2-3; 8 bases match TRBD2. CDR1 SGHDT and CDR2 YYEEEE come from the germline V gene. The CDR3 consists of 15 residues. With V trimmed by 1 base and J by 2 bases, 3 bases remained unmatched. CDR3 bases: TGTGCCAGCAGCTTGAGCGGGAGAGTCACAGATACGCAGTATTTT. Protein: CASSLSGRVTDTQYF. Using reference TRBV5-6 and TRBJ2-3 for the parts outside the CDR3, the full variable domain is DAGVTQSPTHLIKTRGQQVTLRCSPKSGHDTVSWYQQALGQGPQFIFQYYEEEERQRGNFPDRFSGHQFPNYSSELNVNALLLGDSALYLCASSLSGRVTDTQYFGPGTRLTVL.

The V and J genes are TRBV28 and TRBJ1-3; weak D call: TRBD1 (5 bases). This CDR3 comprises 14 residues. CDR1 MDHEN and CDR2 SYDVKM come from the germline V gene. The V end lost 5 bases, the J end lost 0 bases, and 8 bases lay between the germline ends. The CDR3 region is CASSDSLSGNTIYF. In DNA, the CDR3 is TGTGCCAGCAGTGACAGCCTCTCTGGAAACACCATATATTTT.

The chain links TRBV4-1 to TRBJ2-1, with 8 bases aligning to TRBD2. Germline CDR1 reads MGHRA; CDR2 reads YSYEKL. This CDR3 is built from 16 residues. J was trimmed by 10 bases and V by 1 base; bases with no gene match: 12. The CDR3 coding sequence is TGCGCCAGCAGCCAAGCCACCGGGACTAGGCTCGGGGAGCAGTTCTTC. Protein product: CASSQATGTRLGEQFF.

J is TRBJ1-1 and V is TRBV3-1 (or the pseudogene TRBV3-2), with D perhaps TRBD1 (5 bases). From germline, CDR1 is LGHDT and CDR2 YNNKEL (reference sequence). This CDR3 is built from 18 residues. V lost 1 base, J lost 6 bases, and 24 bases lay in between. The CDR3 loop is CASSQGFALSLQGPEAFF. Written as DNA, the CDR3 is TGTGCCAGCAGCCAAGGGTTTGCGCTTTCCCTCCAGGGTCCTGAAGCTTTCTTT.

V usage is TRBV12-3 or TRBV12-4 and J usage is TRBJ1-1; no definite D call. This CDR3 spans 13 amino acids. V lost 3 bases and J 5 bases, leaving 10 bases between the germline ends. DNA of the CDR3: TGTGCCAGCAGTTTCATGAGGAAGACTGAAGCTTTCTTT. Protein sequence: CASSFMRKTEAFF.

The genes are TRBV7-9 and TRBJ1-2, with D possibly being TRBD1 (5 bases). The CDR3 has 16 residues. The germline V and J ends were trimmed by 4 bases and 1 base, with 16 bases remaining between them. CDR1 and CDR2 (germline): SEHNR, FQNEAQ (reference sequence). This chain's CDR3 is CASSSSWGNDNYGYTF. CDR3 DNA sequence: TGTGCCAGCAGCTCCTCGTGGGGCAACGATAACTATGGCTACACCTTC.

A single count supports this clone. The genes are TRBV7-9 and TRBJ2-2; D possibly corresponds to TRBD2 (6 bases). V shed 8 bases and J shed 3 bases, with 13 bases lying between them. This CDR3 contains 14 residues. Germline values: CDR1 SEHNR, CDR2 FQNEAQ (reference sequence). CDR3 loop: CASGGNSYTGELFF. CDR3 nucleotide sequence: TGTGCCAGCGGCGGGAATTCGTACACCGGGGAGCTGTTTTTT.

This clone has just one count. J is TRBJ2-7 and V is TRBV2; a weak D match, TRBD1 (6 bases). Germline lookup yields CDR1 SNHLY and CDR2 FYNNEI. CDR3 length: 13 residues. V was clipped by 7 bases and J by 6 bases, with 16 bases between them. This chain's CDR3 is CASNRQELGEQYF. The CDR3 nucleotides are TGTGCCAGCAACCGACAGGAACTCGGCGAGCAGTACTTC.

The chain couples TRBV18 to TRBJ1-4, with D perhaps matching TRBD1 (6 bases). The CDR3 has 15 amino acids. Between the trimmed V and J ends, which lost 3 bases and 6 bases, there was a span of 14 bases. Looked up from germline, CDR1 is KGHSH and CDR2 is LQKENI. The CDR3 here is CASSPKTGTYEKLFF. The CDR3 coding sequence is TGTGCCAGCTCACCCAAGACAGGAACCTATGAAAAACTGTTTTTT.

The rearrangement links TRBV2 to TRBJ2-5; 7 positions match TRBD2. With 3 bases clipped from V and 13 bases from J, the junction kept 20 bases outside the gene matches. Germline lookup yields CDR1 SNHLY and CDR2 FYNNEI. This CDR3 has 16 residues. The CDR3 DNA is TGTGCCAGCAGTGAGGCCACACCCCTGGGGGGGGGAGTTCCGTACTTC. Amino acid sequence: CASSEATPLGGGVPYF.

The rearrangement joins TRBV24-1 to TRBJ2-1; 11 bases are a match to TRBD2. Unmatched junction bases numbered 3, after V lost 5 bases and J lost 7 bases. The germline V gene has CDR1 KGHDR and CDR2 SFDVKD. This CDR3 spans 14 amino acids. CDR3 amino acids: CATSGVAGGNEQFF. The DNA for the CDR3 is TGTGCCACCAGTGGCGTAGCGGGGGGGAATGAGCAGTTCTTC.

V usage is TRBV5-4 and J usage is TRBJ2-7; 7 bases are a match to TRBD2. V shed 4 bases and J 2 bases; nucleotides not matched to a gene: 6. This CDR3 region has 14 residues. Germline CDR1 reads SGHNT; CDR2 reads YYREEE (reference sequence). CDR3 amino acids: CASSPSGKTYEQYF. CDR3 nucleotide sequence: TGTGCCAGCAGCCCTAGCGGTAAGACCTACGAGCAGTACTTC.

For this clone: The same CDR3 can be traced to other DNA sequences in this sample. J is TRBJ1-5 and V is TRBV7-9; D gene ambiguous. CDR1 SEHNR and CDR2 FQNEAQ come from the germline V gene (reference sequence). V was shortened by 3 bases and J by 4 bases, with 7 bases between the two germline ends. The CDR3 contains 13 residues. The CDR3 nucleotides are TGTGCCAGCAGCTTGGGCCAGAATCAGCCCCAGCATTTT. This codes for CASSLGQNQPQHF.